This T cell receptor beta chain emerged from a study of blood T cell dynamics during melanoma immunotherapy. Across the study: Standard first-line treatment here was pembrolizumab or nivolumab plus ipilimumab in metastatic melanoma.

As to time point: pre-treatment baseline. No patient had earlier systemic cancer treatment, concurrent immunosuppressants, or another active cancer. Measured with immunoSEQ multiplex PCR; TCRdb has only the in-frame clones, and not every one. The sample consists of 9,000 to 10,000 clones, 70% to 90% of them appearing once. The V and J ends lost 0 bases and 5 bases respectively, with 7 bases between them. CDR3 length equals 13 residues. Looked up from germline, CDR1 is MNHEY and CDR2 is SVGAGI. The chain employs TRBV6-5 and TRBJ1-2; no reliable D call. This receptor was identified in a human donor with melanoma. The sample in question was blood, obtained from a patient treated with checkpoint blockade. The CDR3 DNA is TGTGCCAGCAGTTACTCGGCCGAATATGGCTACACCTTC. Its translation is CASSYSAEYGYTF.